This TCR beta chain was observed in a study of blood T cells in healthy people across ages. Study-level background: Capture by template switching was about one barcoded beta molecule per two T cells. Study-wide results and caveats: Unsorted PBMCs prevented conclusive naive versus antigen-experienced comparison.

Together with a sample-barcoded 5' primer, a J-beta primer mix was included in a second PCR lasting about 6 to 11 cycles. TCRdb re-analysed the 5' RACE reads in MiXCR, keeping a single row per CDR3 protein. Of 1,500,000 or so distinct CDR3 sequences detected, 59% appear once; the ten largest clones hold 6.5% to 8%. Regarding this clonotype: Its antigen remains unknown.

Trimming removed 3 bases at V and 8 bases at J, with 7 bases between. The CDR3 is made up of 11 amino acids. Germline V gene data show CDR1 as SGHDN and CDR2 as FVKESK. This sequence originates from a man aged 18 to 30 in good health. Sequenced material: blood. V is TRBV14 and J is TRBJ1-2, with unresolved D. The CDR3 sequence: CASSHGRGYTF. The CDR3 nucleotides read TGTGCCAGCAGCCACGGACGCGGCTACACCTTC. The full variable domain, its missing parts supplied by reference TRBV14 and TRBJ1-2, is EAGVTQFPSHSVIEKGQTVTLRCDPISGHDNLYWYRRVMGKEIKFLLHFVKESKQDESGMPNNRFLAERTGGTYSTLKVQPAELEDSGVYFCASSHGRGYTFGSGTRLTVV.